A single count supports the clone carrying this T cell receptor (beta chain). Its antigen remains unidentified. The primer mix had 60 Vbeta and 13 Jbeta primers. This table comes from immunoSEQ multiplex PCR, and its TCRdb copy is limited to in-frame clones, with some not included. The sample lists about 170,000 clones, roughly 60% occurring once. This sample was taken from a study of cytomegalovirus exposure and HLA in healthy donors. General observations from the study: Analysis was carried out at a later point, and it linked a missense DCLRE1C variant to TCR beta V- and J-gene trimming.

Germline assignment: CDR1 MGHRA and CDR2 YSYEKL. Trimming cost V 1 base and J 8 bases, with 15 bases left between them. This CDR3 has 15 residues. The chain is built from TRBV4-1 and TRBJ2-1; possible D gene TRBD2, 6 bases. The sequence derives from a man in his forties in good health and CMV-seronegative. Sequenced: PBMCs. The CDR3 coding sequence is TGCGCCAGCAGCCAAGCGGGGGTTGGTTGGGATGAGCAGTTCTTC. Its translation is CASSQAGVGWDEQFF.